The entry that follows covers one T cell receptor beta chain sequence. Assignment of participants to cohorts was predicated upon participant-reported clinical history. The CDR3 covers 13 residues. The ends lost 2 bases at V and 4 bases at J; junction bases unmatched: 1. The germline CDR1 and CDR2 sequences are KGHSH and LQKENI. The data were obtained in a study of blood T cell repertoires in COVID-19. Turning to the study itself: Samples representing acute and convalescent COVID-19 were sourced from the United States, Italy and Spain. The cDNA or gDNA used as material had been derived from T cells, B-cell-depleted T cells, or PBMCs.

Assay: immunoSEQ multiplex PCR; the TCRdb copy retains only in-frame clones and omits some. The repertoire holds fewer than 350,000 clones, with around 86% as singletons. The V and J genes are TRBV18 and TRBJ2-7, with 8 bases fitting TRBD1. Sequencing was performed on PBMCs or T cells enriched from blood (not recorded which). The receptor was derived from a man aged 60 to 69 who had recovered from COVID-19. CDR3 DNA sequence: TGTGCCAGCTCACCAAACAGGGGGTACGAGCAGTACTTC. It yields the protein CASSPNRGYEQYF.